This passage covers 16 T cell receptor beta chains from one sample sequenced in a study of blood T cell repertoires in COVID-19. The data were produced by immunoSEQ multiplex PCR, yet TCRdb's version contains in-frame clones alone and is incomplete. The sample yields around 450,000 clones, 87% seen once. Sequencing was performed on PBMCs or T cells enriched from blood (not recorded which). The source is a woman aged 18-29 years with acute COVID-19.

CDR3 in DNA: TGTGCCAGCAGTCCCCAGGGGCGTGGAGATACGCAGTATTTT. Protein sequence: CASSPQGRGDTQYF. The V and J genes are TRBV14 and TRBJ2-3; tentatively, D is TRBD1 (6 bases). The germline CDR1 and CDR2 sequences are SGHDN and FVKESK. The CDR3 covers 14 residues. The V gene lost 6 bases and the J gene lost 5 bases, with 15 bases spanning the gap.

This rearrangement joins TRBV27 to TRBJ2-7, with a possible D match to TRBD1 (5 bases). From germline, CDR1 is MNHEY and CDR2 SMNVEV (reference sequence). This CDR3 region has 13 residues. V was shortened by 4 bases and J by 7 bases, with 14 bases between the two germline ends. CDR3 amino acids: CASSSGQIGEQYF. The CDR3 DNA sequence: TGTGCCAGCAGTTCCGGACAAATAGGGGAGCAGTACTTC.

This chain connects TRBV27 to TRBJ2-1; 11 positions agree with TRBD2. From germline, CDR1 is MNHEY and CDR2 SMNVEV (reference sequence). The J segment lost 8 bases and the V segment lost 6 bases, leaving 9 bases of the junction unmatched. The CDR3 is 15 amino acids. CDR3 sequence reads: CASRPTSGSGYEQFF. CDR3 bases: TGTGCCAGCAGACCAACTAGCGGGAGTGGCTATGAGCAGTTCTTC.

The genes are TRBV5-4 and TRBJ2-1; perhaps TRBD2 as D (7 bases). The V end lost 1 base, the J end lost 7 bases, and 18 bases lay between the germline ends. This CDR3 has 16 amino acids. The germline gives CDR1 SGHNT, CDR2 YYREEE (reference sequence). CDR3 sequence (DNA): TGTGCCAGCAGCTTGTCCCGGGGGGCTACTTTAAATGAGCAGTTCTTC. Translated: CASSLSRGATLNEQFF.

This chain links TRBV20-1 with TRBJ2-1; no clear D gene. Germline V gene data show CDR1 as DFQATT and CDR2 as SNEGSKA (reference sequence). The CDR3 contains 11 residues. V dropped 6 bases and J dropped 8 bases, with 11 bases sitting between them. The CDR3 loop is CSANRFHEQFF. For the CDR3, the DNA is TGCAGTGCGAACAGATTCCATGAGCAGTTCTTC.

The chain recombines TRBV6-5 with TRBJ1-1; TRBD1 matches at 7 bases. The J segment lost 4 bases and the V segment lost 5 bases, leaving 7 bases of the junction unmatched. The germline gives CDR1 MNHEY, CDR2 SVGAGI. This CDR3 has 14 amino acids. CDR3 amino acids: CASSRGGSGTEAFF. CDR3 coding DNA: TGTGCCAGCAGTAGAGGGGGCTCGGGCACTGAAGCTTTCTTT.

This chain connects TRBV21-1 to TRBJ1-3; the table's D call, TRBD1, has no DNA check behind it. TRBV21-1 is shown as a pseudogene. This CDR3 comprises 18 residues. DNA for the CDR3: TGTGCCAGCAGCTCTAACCCCCACAGGCCGCTCTCTGGAAACACCATATATTTT. This encodes CASSSNPHRPLSGNTIYF.

The CDR3 DNA sequence: TGTGCCAGCAGCCAATCGGGACTAACCTACGAGCAGTACTTC. This translates into CASSQSGLTYEQYF. The chain recombines TRBV7-9 with TRBJ2-7, with TRBD2 identical over 7 bases. After removal of 5 bases from V and 2 bases from J, the junction contained 6 bases not matched to a gene. The length of the CDR3 is 14 residues. The germline CDR1 and CDR2 sequences are SEHNR and FQNEAQ (reference sequence).

The rearrangement joins TRBV4-1 to TRBJ1-5; 9 nucleotides line up with TRBD1. The CDR3 extends over 13 amino acids. The V and J ends lost 4 bases and 7 bases, in that order; junction bases with no gene match: 2. CDR1 and CDR2 from the germline V gene are MGHRA and YSYEKL. The CDR3: CASSRDRAQPQHF. CDR3 in DNA: TGCGCCAGCAGCCGGGACAGGGCCCAGCCCCAGCATTTT.

This clone has only one observation. The V and J genes are TRBV2 and TRBJ1-4; 11 bases agree with TRBD1. The germline CDR1 and CDR2 sequences are SNHLY and FYNNEI. Germline trimming cut 7 bases from V and 8 bases from J; bases unmatched to any gene: 6. There are 14 residues in the CDR3. CDR3 in amino acids: CASTSGTGGEKLFF. CDR3 nucleotides: TGTGCCAGCACTTCCGGGACAGGGGGAGAAAAACTGTTTTTT.

V usage is TRBV11-2 and J usage is TRBJ2-7; 8 positions agree with TRBD2. V was clipped by 0 bases and J by 4 bases; unmatched bases: 11. Germline V gives CDR1 SGHAT, CDR2 FQNNGV. This CDR3 region has 17 residues. CDR3 nucleotides: TGTGCCAGCAGCTTAGATGTTCCCGCGGGAGGTTGGTACGAGCAGTACTTC. It yields the protein CASSLDVPAGGWYEQYF.

This clone was recorded once. The chain joins TRBV6-1 to TRBJ1-6, with D possibly TRBD1 on 5 matching bases. V was pared by 2 bases and J by 7 bases, with 15 bases between. The CDR3 totals 16 residues. The germline V gene encodes CDR1 MNHNS and CDR2 SASEGT. The DNA of the CDR3 is TGTGCCAGCAGTGAACGGGGGGGTCCTTCAAATTCACCCCTCCACTTT. Residues: CASSERGGPSNSPLHF.

The gene calls are TRBV6-2 or TRBV6-3 and TRBJ1-2, with D perhaps TRBD1 (5 bases). Germline CDR1 MNHEY, CDR2 SVGEGT. The CDR3 has 12 amino acids. V shed 2 bases and J shed 10 bases, with 11 bases lying between them. The CDR3 region has the DNA TGTGCCAGCAGTTACGGGCGGGACGACTACACCTTC. Translating it yields CASSYGRDDYTF.

The chain recombines TRBV28 with TRBJ2-3; D is perhaps TRBD2 (5 bases). Germline V lookup: CDR1 MDHEN, CDR2 SYDVKM. Deletions cut 5 bases from V and 5 bases from J, with 14 bases between. This CDR3 is built from 14 residues. The CDR3 region is CASSPSLVGDTQYF. The DNA for the CDR3 is TGTGCCAGCAGTCCATCACTAGTAGGAGATACGCAGTATTTT.

This sequence joins TRBV5-1 and TRBJ2-2, with 9 bases lining up with TRBD1. Losses at the gene ends were 1 base for V and 6 bases for J; bases not matched to a gene: 7. CDR1 SGHRS and CDR2 YFSETQ come from the germline V gene. The CDR3 consists of 16 residues. DNA of the CDR3: TGCGCCAGCAGCTTGAACCGGGACAGGGTCCCCGGGGAGCTGTTTTTT. Translating it yields CASSLNRDRVPGELFF.

The rearrangement uses TRBV7-2 and TRBJ2-1; the match to TRBD2 covers 9 bases. The germline V gene encodes CDR1 SGHTA and CDR2 FQGNSA. This CDR3 comprises 19 residues. V dropped 5 bases and J dropped 8; count of bases not matched to a gene: 22. The CDR3 DNA reads as TGTGCCAGCAGCGCGAGGGGGTCTAGCGGGAACATAGGAGGAGATGAGCAGTTCTTC. Its protein is CASSARGSSGNIGGDEQFF.